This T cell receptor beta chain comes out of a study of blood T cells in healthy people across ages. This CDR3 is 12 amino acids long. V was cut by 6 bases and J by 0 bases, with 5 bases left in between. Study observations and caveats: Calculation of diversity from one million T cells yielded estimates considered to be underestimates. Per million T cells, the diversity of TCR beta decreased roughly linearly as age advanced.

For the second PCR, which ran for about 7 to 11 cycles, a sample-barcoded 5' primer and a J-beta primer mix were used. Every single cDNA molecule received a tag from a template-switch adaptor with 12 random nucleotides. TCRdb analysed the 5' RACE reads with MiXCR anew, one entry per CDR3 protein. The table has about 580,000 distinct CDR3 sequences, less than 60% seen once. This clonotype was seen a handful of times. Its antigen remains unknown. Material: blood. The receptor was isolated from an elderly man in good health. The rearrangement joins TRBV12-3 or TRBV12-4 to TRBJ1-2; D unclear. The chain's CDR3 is CASRHPNYGYTF. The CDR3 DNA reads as TGTGCCAGCAGACACCCTAACTATGGCTACACCTTC.